This passage covers 6 T cell receptor beta chains from one sample sequenced in a study of tumor-infiltrating lymphocytes in primary liver carcinoma. A constant-region primer served to make TCR beta cDNA from about 500 ng total RNA. Three-round nested multiplex PCR performed with slightly modified ARM-PCR produced the TCR beta libraries. Amplification in the first two PCR rounds was performed using TRBV1-TRBV30 forward primers and a C-beta reverse primer for 10 cycles each. TCRdb redid the calling of the multiplex PCR reads with MiXCR, one entry per CDR3 protein. The sample lists 190,000 or so distinct CDR3 sequences; almost 65% were seen once. Extraction also yielded germline DNA, while blood RNA was obtained from unsorted whole blood. Sequencing used peripheral blood. The receptor set was obtained from an older woman with primary liver carcinoma and hepatitis B virus infection.

A note on this clonotype: Since no conserved phenylalanine or tryptophan closes the CDR3, a read error is the likely cause. The chain carries TRBV29-1 and TRBJ2-7; 14 bases align to TRBD2. The CDR3 sequence is 14 residues long. Germline V gives CDR1 SQVTM, CDR2 ANQGSEA. The V segment lost 6 bases and the J segment 9 bases; nucleotides outside the gene matches: 10. Here the CDR3 DNA reads TGCAGCGTCCAAGTGGGACTAGCGGGAGCAGGGCAGTACCTC. Translated: CSVQVGLAGAGQYL.

This chain links TRBV6-5 with TRBJ2-1; the match to TRBD2 covers 8 bases. Germline assignment: CDR1 MNHEY and CDR2 SVGAGI. The V and J ends lost 8 bases and 9 bases, in that order; junction bases with no gene match: 12. This CDR3 has 14 amino acids. The CDR3 protein is CASALVAGIREQFF. CDR3 DNA sequence: TGTGCCAGCGCGTTAGTAGCGGGAATTCGTGAGCAGTTCTTC.

J is TRBJ2-1 and V is TRBV2; 12 bases are shared with TRBD2. The CDR3 consists of 15 residues. Germline CDR1 SNHLY, CDR2 FYNNEI. J gave up 1 base and V 8 bases, and 3 bases lay outside the gene matches. The CDR3 here is CASSSGRGSYNEQFF. The CDR3 region has the DNA TGTGCCAGCTCTAGCGGGAGGGGGTCCTACAATGAGCAGTTCTTC.

This clonotype showed up just once. The chain employs TRBV11-1 and TRBJ2-1; D is perhaps TRBD1 (7 bases). Germline V CDR1 and CDR2: SGHAT, FQDESV (reference sequence). The CDR3 sequence is 16 residues long. V lost 0 bases and J lost 3, with 12 bases in between. The CDR3 DNA is TGTGCCAGCAGCTTAGCGAAGCAGGGGGGCTACAATGAGCAGTTCTTC. Translated, it gives CASSLAKQGGYNEQFF.

With regard to this clonotype: A junction end diverges from the germline sequence, so it may reflect a read error. The chain links TRBV11-3 to TRBJ2-3; no clear D gene. CDR1 SGHNT and CDR2 YENEEA come from the germline V gene. The CDR3 loop spans 14 amino acids. This CDR3 is CAGRRGLGTDMQYF. CDR3 DNA: TGTGCCGGCAGGAGAGGATTGGGCACAGATATGCAGTATTTT.

The J gene is TRBJ1-6, the V gene TRBV7-8; 7 nucleotides match TRBD1. J was trimmed by 2 bases and V by 4 bases; bases with no gene match: 8. Germline V gives CDR1 SGHVS, CDR2 FQNEAQ. The CDR3 consists of 17 residues. The CDR3 nucleotides read TGTGCCAGCAGCTGGAGAACAGGGACAGCCTATAATTCACCCCTCCACTTT. As protein: CASSWRTGTAYNSPLHF.